This T cell receptor beta chain was captured in a study of T cell changes during pregnancy in multiple sclerosis (dated 2019 in TCRdb). The study in broad terms: In women with multiple sclerosis, the researchers looked at how the T cell repertoire shifted as pregnancy progressed.

The CDR3 numbers 15 residues from cysteine through phenylalanine. Only the CDR3 portion is preserved as DNA: 45 bases, with reading frame beginning at the first base. Via the germline V gene, CDR1 is SGHRS and CDR2 YFSETQ. The V end loses 1 base and the J end loses 1 base, and a stretch of 9 bases separates them. The protocol used for the library was the immunoSEQ multiplex PCR assay. Not all clones reach the TCRdb copy of this immuneACCESS table, which keeps in-frame sequences only. Checked studies attribute under half of the gap to unresolved V genes and leave the rest unexplained. The sample table shows around 52,000 clones, and 85% to 90% are seen once. The top ten constitute about 5.7% of the sample. A note on this clone: Which antigen it targets is not known. Nothing much larger sits one base from this clone, and base qualities are not available.

This receptor chain uses TRBV5-1 and TRBJ1-5; tentative D gene TRBD1, with 6 bases matching. Source material: peripheral blood from another person, used as feeder cells. This clonotype was sampled from a human donor whose cells served as feeder cells for cultures in a pregnancy study. At the DNA level, the sequence is TGCGCCAGCAGCTTGACAGGGAGCAGCAATCAGCCCCAGCATTTT. The encoded protein is CASSLTGSSNQPQHF.